Listed here are 15 T cell receptor beta chains from one sample, sequenced in a study of PD-1 blockade in classical Hodgkin lymphoma. Method: immunoSEQ multiplex PCR; TCRdb's copy keeps in-frame clones and lacks some. Seen here are fewer than 100,000 clones, roughly 92% observed once, and the top ten hold 2.8%. Every patient had relapsed following autologous stem cell transplantation, and cohorts differed in brentuximab vedotin exposure. The source material was peripheral blood mononuclear cells (PBMCs), sampled at baseline. The receptor source for this set is a human donor with classical Hodgkin lymphoma.

This clone came up once. V is TRBV29-1 and J is TRBJ2-5; D unresolved. This CDR3 comprises 14 residues. CDR1 is SQVTM and CDR2 is ANQGSEA in the germline V gene. Trimming shortened V by 6 bases and J by 1 base, and 15 bases separated the two germline ends. The CDR3 bases are TGCAGCGTCCCTTCCCCTCTGACCCAAGAGACCCAGTACTTC. It yields the protein CSVPSPLTQETQYF. The whole variable domain, remainder taken from reference TRBV29-1 and TRBJ2-5, is SAVISQKPSRDICQRGTSLTIQCQVDSQVTMMFWYRQQPGQSLTLIATANQGSEATYESGFVIDKFPISRPNLTFSTLTVSNMSPEDSSIYLCSVPSPLTQETQYFGPGTRLLVL.

The chain links TRBV27 to TRBJ2-5, with a weak D call TRBD1 (6 bases). Germline lookup yields CDR1 MNHEY and CDR2 SMNVEV (reference sequence). The CDR3 covers 15 residues. With 1 base removed from V and 5 bases from J, the gap between germline ends came to 14 bases. CDR3 protein: CASSLLQGYGETQYF. Written as DNA, the CDR3 is TGTGCCAGCAGTTTATTACAGGGCTACGGGGAGACCCAGTACTTC.

The chain uses TRBV2 and TRBJ2-5, with D perhaps TRBD1 (6 bases). The germline V gene has CDR1 SNHLY and CDR2 FYNNEI. V gave up 9 bases and J gave up 11 bases, with 31 bases separating them. This CDR3 spans 16 amino acids. The CDR3 loop is CARGDQQGARWAAQYF. The CDR3 DNA follows: TGTGCCAGGGGCGATCAACAGGGCGCGAGATGGGCGGCTCAGTACTTC.

The rearrangement joins TRBV30 to TRBJ2-1; 7 positions match TRBD2. Germline V lookup: CDR1 GTSNPN, CDR2 SVGIG (reference sequence). This CDR3 region has 16 residues. J was trimmed by 5 bases and V by 0 bases; bases with no gene match: 10. The CDR3: CAWSVRGLDVHNEQFF. The CDR3 coding sequence is TGTGCCTGGAGTGTAAGAGGACTAGACGTACACAATGAGCAGTTCTTC.

The chain combines TRBV6-4 with TRBJ2-1; maybe TRBD2 (6 bases). Trimming took off 1 base at V and 7 bases at J, with 11 bases between the two ends. Germline values: CDR1 MRHNA, CDR2 SNTAGT. The length of the CDR3 is 14 residues. The CDR3 DNA reads as TGTGCCAGCAGTGACTATAGCGGACCTAATGAGCAGTTCTTC. Protein: CASSDYSGPNEQFF.

This clone has just one count. The chain is built from TRBV9 and TRBJ1-1, with D possibly TRBD1 on 6 matching bases. Germline loops: CDR1 SGDLS, CDR2 YYNGEE. The V end was cut by 4 bases, the J end by 4 bases, with 17 bases between. The CDR3 length is 15 residues. The CDR3 DNA is TGTGCCAGCAGCCTCATTTCCAGGGGACCCACTGAAGCTTTCTTT. It yields the protein CASSLISRGPTEAFF.

A few counts support this clone. V is TRBV4-1 and J is TRBJ1-2; perhaps TRBD1 as D (6 bases). The V gene's germline CDR1 is MGHRA and CDR2 YSYEKL. The V end lost 0 bases, the J end lost 7 bases, and 15 bases lay between the germline ends. There are 15 residues in the CDR3. This CDR3 is CASSQDYWGQGGYTF. The DNA of the CDR3 is TGCGCCAGCAGCCAAGACTACTGGGGGCAGGGTGGCTACACCTTC.

The chain employs TRBV27 and TRBJ2-3; D gene uncertain. CDR3 length: 15 amino acids. The germline gives CDR1 MNHEY, CDR2 SMNVEV (reference sequence). Trimming took 6 bases from V and 2 from J, leaving 15 bases between them. Written as DNA, the CDR3 is TGTGCCAGCAGCCCGCGGCAGCCTGTCACAGATACGCAGTATTTT. Translating it yields CASSPRQPVTDTQYF.

V usage is TRBV10-1 and J usage is TRBJ2-3, with D hard to call. The CDR3 is 12 amino acids. Germline V lookup: CDR1 WNHNN, CDR2 SYGVQD (reference sequence). The ends were cut back, 2 bases at V and 8 bases at J, with 8 bases in the middle. The CDR3 nucleotides are TGCGCCAGCAGTGAGACCCTCGGTACGCAGTATTTT. It translates to CASSETLGTQYF.

This rearrangement joins TRBV11-2 to TRBJ1-1; possibly TRBD1 for D (6 bases). The germline V and J ends were trimmed by 5 bases and 1 base, with 23 bases remaining between them. The germline V gene has CDR1 SGHAT and CDR2 FQNNGV. The CDR3 runs 18 residues. The CDR3: CASSDSRGRPQWNTEAFF. In DNA form, the CDR3 reads TGTGCCAGCAGCGACTCCCGGGGGCGGCCCCAATGGAACACTGAAGCTTTCTTT.

This sequence joins TRBV6-5 and TRBJ2-5; D might be TRBD2 (7 bases). The CDR3 is 14 amino acids. The germline V and J ends were trimmed by 7 bases and 5 bases, with 17 bases remaining between them. Germline V gene sequence: CDR1 MNHEY, CDR2 SVGAGI. The CDR3 region is CASTAIRGGETQYF. In DNA form, the CDR3 reads TGTGCCAGCACTGCGATCAGGGGAGGGGAGACCCAGTACTTC.

The V call is TRBV10-2, the J call TRBJ2-5; D uncertain. The CDR3 is made up of 18 amino acids. Trimming cost V 3 bases and J 4 bases, with 24 bases left between them. Germline CDR1 WSHSY, CDR2 SAAADI. CDR3 DNA: TGCGCCAGCAGTGAACCCAGGATCTCGCCTTCGAGTCCAGAGACCCAGTACTTC. Translation gives CASSEPRISPSSPETQYF.

The chain joins TRBV14 to TRBJ1-2; D gene ambiguous. Trimming left V 2 bases short and J 8 bases short, with 15 bases between. This CDR3 has 14 residues. The germline CDR1 and CDR2 sequences are SGHDN and FVKESK. CDR3 loop: CASSQRNRGRGYTF. The CDR3 region has the DNA TGTGCCAGCAGCCAACGGAACCGAGGAAGGGGCTACACCTTC.

In regard to this clone: Sequence at one end of the junction differs from germline and may be a read error. This chain links TRBV7-7 with TRBJ2-7; 9 positions match TRBD2. In germline, CDR1 is SSHAT, CDR2 FNYEAQ (reference sequence). The CDR3 totals 15 residues. The CDR3 loop reads CASSLAAGGNYEQYF. CDR3 bases: TGTGCTAGCAGCTTAGCCGCGGGAGGGAACTACGAGCAGTACTTC.

This rearrangement joins TRBV28 to TRBJ2-7; 8 bases agree with TRBD1. This CDR3 region has 14 residues. V lost 5 bases and J lost 3; bases outside the gene matches: 6. Germline V lookup: CDR1 MDHEN, CDR2 SYDVKM. The CDR3 sequence: CASSHGQGLYEQYF. The CDR3 DNA reads TGTGCCAGCAGTCACGGACAGGGCCTCTACGAGCAGTACTTC.